The 17 T cell receptor beta chains in this list originate from one sample, sequenced in a study of blood T cells in healthy people across ages. Primed by a sample-barcoded 5' primer and a J-beta primer mix, a second PCR proceeded for about 6 to 12 cycles. TCRdb used MiXCR to reprocess the 5' RACE reads, holding one entry per CDR3 protein. Counted here are some 890,000 distinct CDR3 sequences, approximately 32% occurring once; the ten biggest clones make up more than 8.5%. These data are also associated with another study on T cells of mothers and their children.

The sequenced sample consisted of blood. These TCRs come from a woman aged 40 to 50 in good health.

The chain couples TRBV12-3 or TRBV12-4 to TRBJ1-2, with 10 nucleotides matching TRBD1. CDR3 length equals 14 residues. V dropped 6 bases and J dropped 7; count of bases not matched to a gene: 8. The CDR3 region is CASSSRQGAFGYTF. CDR3 nucleotide sequence: TGTGCCAGCAGCTCACGACAGGGGGCTTTTGGCTACACCTTC.

This clonotype was recorded many times. The chain links TRBV7-9 to TRBJ2-5, with D uncertain. V lost 3 bases and J lost 9, with 11 bases in between. CDR1 is SEHNR, CDR2 FQNEAQ, per germline (reference sequence). The CDR3 covers 12 residues. This CDR3 is CASSFPTPAQYF. The CDR3 DNA reads TGTGCCAGCAGCTTTCCGACTCCGGCCCAGTACTTC.

At least ten counts were recorded for this clonotype. The chain combines TRBV28 with TRBJ2-5; D perhaps matches TRBD2 (5 bases). There are 14 residues in the CDR3. Germline CDR1 and CDR2: MDHEN and SYDVKM. Between the trimmed V and J ends, which lost 3 bases and 1 base, there was a span of 9 bases. The CDR3 nucleotides read TGTGCCAGCAGTTTTTCTAGCCGCCAAGAGACCCAGTACTTC. Its translation: CASSFSSRQETQYF.

The sample holds a few counts of this clonotype. The chain recombines TRBV20-1 with TRBJ1-1, with TRBD1 as a possible D gene (5 bases). Germline V CDR1 and CDR2: DFQATT, SNEGSKA (reference sequence). The V and J ends lost 7 bases and 3 bases respectively, with 9 bases between them. The CDR3 has 11 amino acids. This CDR3 reads CSVRGYTEAFF. The CDR3 nucleotides are TGCAGTGTCCGGGGCTACACTGAAGCTTTCTTT.

Comments on this clonotype: One base away lies a much larger clone, so this may be a sequencing read error. CDR3 DNA sequence: TGTGCCTGCAGCCCGGACAGGAGCCAAGAGACCCAGTACTTC. Translated: CACSPDRSQETQYF. The rearrangement links TRBV11-1 to TRBJ2-5, with 7 nucleotides matching TRBD1. Germline CDR1 SGHAT, CDR2 FQDESV (reference sequence). The CDR3 sequence is 14 residues long. The whole variable domain, remainder taken from reference TRBV11-1 and TRBJ2-5, is EAEVAQSPRYKITEKSQAVAFWCDPISGHATLYWYRQILGQGPELLVQFQDESVVDDSQLPKDRFSAERLKGVDSTLKIQPAELGDSAMYLCACSPDRSQETQYFGPGTRLLVL.

This clonotype has just a few counts. V usage is TRBV28 and J usage is TRBJ2-5; the D gene is possibly TRBD1 (6 bases). CDR1 and CDR2 (germline): MDHEN, SYDVKM. Trimming cost V 6 bases and J 4 bases, with 18 bases left between them. The CDR3 has 15 residues. In nucleotides, the CDR3 is TGTGCCAGCAGGCCCGGGGACATATGGCGAGAGACCCAGTACTTC. Its translation is CASRPGDIWRETQYF.

The CDR3 loop reads CASSQEGLAGTDTQYF. CDR3 DNA sequence: TGCGCCAGCAGCCAAGAAGGACTAGCGGGGACCGATACGCAGTATTTT. The chain is built from TRBV4-1 and TRBJ2-3, with 12 bases that match TRBD2. J was trimmed by 6 bases and V by 0 bases; bases with no gene match: 4. The CDR3 is 16 amino acids. Per the germline V gene, CDR1 is MGHRA and CDR2 is YSYEKL.

This clonotype was detected many times. V and J are TRBV20-1 and TRBJ2-7, with D possibly TRBD1 on 5 matching bases. The CDR3 is 13 residues long. Trimming removed 5 bases from V and 2 bases from J, with 13 bases in between. Germline-derived CDR1 and CDR2 are DFQATT and SNEGSKA (reference sequence). The CDR3 region is CSAPPDSTYEQYF. CDR3 nucleotide sequence: TGCAGTGCTCCGCCCGACAGCACCTACGAGCAGTACTTC.

The chain recombines TRBV7-9 with TRBJ2-5; D gene ambiguous. The V end lost 10 bases, the J end lost 4 bases, and 13 bases lay between the germline ends. The V gene's germline CDR1 is SEHNR and CDR2 FQNEAQ (reference sequence). This CDR3 comprises 12 residues. The CDR3 protein is CATALGGETQYF. The CDR3 nucleotides are TGTGCCACCGCCTTGGGCGGAGAGACCCAGTACTTC.

The rearrangement uses TRBV25-1 and TRBJ1-2, with D perhaps TRBD1 (6 bases). With 8 bases removed from V and 4 bases from J, the gap between germline ends came to 14 bases. Germline V gives CDR1 MGHDK, CDR2 SYGVNS. The CDR3 contains 13 residues. As DNA, the CDR3 is TGTGCCAGCCATGAAGGGGGGAGCTATGGCTACACCTTC. It encodes CASHEGGSYGYTF.

This sequence joins TRBV28 and TRBJ1-1; tentatively, D is TRBD1 (5 bases). Germline lookup yields CDR1 MDHEN and CDR2 SYDVKM. This CDR3 has 15 amino acids. The V gene lost 7 bases and the J gene lost 1 base, with 16 bases spanning the gap. The CDR3 coding sequence is TGTGCCAGCAATCTAGGGACCGGGGAGAACACTGAAGCTTTCTTT. Translating gives CASNLGTGENTEAFF.

This clonotype was detected only a few times. The CDR3: CASSSSGAPEAFF. The CDR3 DNA reads as TGTGCCAGCAGTTCCTCAGGGGCACCTGAAGCTTTCTTT. The V call is TRBV12-3 or TRBV12-4, the J call TRBJ1-1; the D gene is possibly TRBD1 (6 bases). Trimming took off 4 bases at V and 6 bases at J, with 12 bases between the two ends. The CDR3 consists of 13 residues.

This clonotype was seen only a few times. The V call is TRBV27, the J call TRBJ1-4, with D unresolved. The CDR3 covers 15 residues. V dropped 5 bases and J dropped 3 bases, with 13 bases sitting between them. Germline assignment: CDR1 MNHEY and CDR2 SMNVEV (reference sequence). In DNA, the CDR3 is TGTGCCAGCAGTACAACGGGAAATTCTAATGAAAAACTGTTTTTT. This translates into CASSTTGNSNEKLFF.

In its sample, this clonotype was seen a few times. The chain joins TRBV5-1 to TRBJ1-1; 8 bases are shared with TRBD1. Per germline, CDR1 SGHRS and CDR2 YFSETQ. Trimming removed 3 bases from V and 1 base from J; junction bases left unmatched: 5. This CDR3 region has 15 residues. Written as DNA, the CDR3 is TGCGCCAGCAGCTGGGCGGACAGGGCGAACACTGAAGCTTTCTTT. The encoded protein is CASSWADRANTEAFF.

The chain uses TRBV5-1 and TRBJ1-3; no definite D call. Germline V gene sequence: CDR1 SGHRS, CDR2 YFSETQ. Trimming removed 4 bases at V and 4 bases at J, with 6 bases between. This CDR3 has 12 residues. The CDR3, as DNA: TGCGCCAGCAGCCCCGGAGGAAACACCATATATTTT. It specifies CASSPGGNTIYF.

The J gene is TRBJ1-1, the V gene TRBV18, with a tentative D call TRBD1 (5 bases). Germline values: CDR1 KGHSH, CDR2 LQKENI. Trimming took off 3 bases at V and 1 base at J, with 9 bases between the two ends. CDR3 length: 14 residues. CDR3 in DNA: TGTGCCAGCTCACCGAGGGACGAGAACACTGAAGCTTTCTTT. It encodes CASSPRDENTEAFF.

The V call is TRBV27, the J call TRBJ1-1, with TRBD1 identical over 7 bases. The germline CDR1 and CDR2 sequences are MNHEY and SMNVEV (reference sequence). The trim removed 6 bases at V and 1 base at J, leaving 8 bases unmatched. The CDR3 runs to 15 residues. CDR3 protein: CASRLNRQGNTEAFF. In nucleotides, the CDR3 is TGTGCCAGCAGACTCAACCGACAGGGGAACACTGAAGCTTTCTTT.